The clone carrying this TCR beta chain was observed a few times. The sample is drawn from a study of blood T cell repertoires in COVID-19. At the level of the study: PBMCs, B-cell-depleted T cells, or T cells were the source of the cDNA or gDNA that made up the material.

CDR3 length: 10 amino acids. Germline V gene lookup returns CDR1 DFQATT and CDR2 SNEGSKA (reference sequence). V lost 5 bases and J lost 5, with 6 bases in between. Some clones are missing from TCRdb's copy, which holds only in-frame ones; the method was immunoSEQ multiplex PCR. Found here are 240,000 or so clones, about 83% of them singletons; the top ten hold approximately 13%. The sequencing input was peripheral blood. The sequence was obtained from a man aged 80 or over with acute or convalescent COVID-19. The J gene is TRBJ2-5, the V gene TRBV20-1; D is undetermined. The CDR3 reads CSAEAETQYF. In DNA, the CDR3 is TGCAGTGCTGAGGCGGAGACCCAGTACTTC.